This record looks at one TCR beta chain sequence and its context. TCRdb used MiXCR to call clones anew from the PCR reads. Of 35,000 to 45,000 clones in the sample, more than 25% were seen once. Trimming pared 0 bases from V and 13 bases from J, leaving 13 bases between. Germline V gene lookup returns CDR1 MNHEY and CDR2 SVGEGT. There are 13 residues in the CDR3. These data are taken from a study of metastatic and nonmetastatic thyroid tumors. Before thyroid surgery, none of the patients had received any treatment. The sequence derives from a male donor with papillary thyroid cancer or a benign thyroid nodule (not recorded which). Some clones in this sample may be carry-over from other donors' samples. The gene calls are TRBV6-2 or TRBV6-3 and TRBJ2-1; the D gene could be TRBD1 or TRBD2 (5 bases each). The sequencing sample was made of blood. The CDR3 DNA is TGTGCCAGCAGTTACTCTAGCTGGGACCAACAGTTCTTC. Protein product: CASSYSSWDQQFF.